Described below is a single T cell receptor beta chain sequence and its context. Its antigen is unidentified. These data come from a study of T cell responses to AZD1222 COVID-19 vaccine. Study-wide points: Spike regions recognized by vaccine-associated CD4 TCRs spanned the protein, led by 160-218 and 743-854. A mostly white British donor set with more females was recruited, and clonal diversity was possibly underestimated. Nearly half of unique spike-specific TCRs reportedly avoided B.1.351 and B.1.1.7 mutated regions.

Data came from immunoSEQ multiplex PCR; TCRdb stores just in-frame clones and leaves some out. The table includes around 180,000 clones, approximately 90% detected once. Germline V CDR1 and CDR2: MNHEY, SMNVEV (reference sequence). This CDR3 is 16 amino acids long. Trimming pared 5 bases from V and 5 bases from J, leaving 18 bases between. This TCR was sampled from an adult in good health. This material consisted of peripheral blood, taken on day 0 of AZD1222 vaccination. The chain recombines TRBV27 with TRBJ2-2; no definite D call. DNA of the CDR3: TGTGCCAGCAGTCCAACTACTAACGCGTTGACCGGGGAGCTGTTTTTT. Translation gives CASSPTTNALTGELFF.